The 18 T cell receptor beta chains reported below all come from one sample, sequenced in a study of blood T cell repertoires in COVID-19 (dated by TCRdb to 2019 to 2021). Receptors were amplified or captured by the immunoSEQ multiplex PCR assay. Held by TCRdb, this immuneACCESS table contains in-frame sequences only and omits some clones. Under half of the omission traces to an unresolved V gene where checked; the cause of the rest is unknown. The sample table holds a few hundred thousand clones, of which about 80% were seen once. Of the sample, approximately 2.9% falls within the top ten clones. Sequencing was done on a sample of peripheral blood. All receptors come from a woman in her twenties or thirties who had recovered from COVID-19.

The chain employs TRBV7-9 and TRBJ2-5, with 8 nucleotides matching TRBD2. CDR3 length: 15 residues. Per the germline V gene, CDR1 is SEHNR and CDR2 is FQNEAQ (reference sequence). The V and J ends lost 0 bases and 4 bases, in that order; junction bases with no gene match: 4. The CDR3 spells CASSLASGTGETQYF. CDR3 DNA sequence: TGTGCCAGCAGCTTAGCTAGCGGGACTGGAGAGACCCAGTACTTC.

The rearrangement joins TRBV15 to TRBJ2-1; D remains unclear. The V end lost 0 bases, the J end lost 0 bases, and 12 bases lay between the germline ends. Germline V gene data show CDR1 as LNHNV and CDR2 as YYDKDF (reference sequence). The CDR3 spans 17 residues. CDR3 DNA: TGTGCCACCAGCAGAGAAAGTACCATCAGCTCCTACAATGAGCAGTTCTTC. This encodes CATSRESTISSYNEQFF.

V usage is TRBV23-1 and J usage is TRBJ1-5, with 8 positions matching TRBD1. TRBV23-1 is labeled an ORF, and its function is uncertain. This CDR3 spans 18 amino acids. V trimming: 2 bases; J trimming: 0 bases; junction bases outside the gene matches: 9. The chain's CDR3 is CASSQPGQGSNSNQPQHF. The CDR3 DNA sequence: TGCGCCAGCAGTCAACCTGGACAGGGTAGCAATAGCAATCAGCCCCAGCATTTT.

This chain uses TRBV7-9 with TRBJ1-2; possible D gene TRBD1, 5 bases. The V end lost 3 bases, the J end lost 1 base, and 6 bases lay between the germline ends. The CDR3 covers 13 residues. CDR1 SEHNR and CDR2 FQNEAQ come from the germline V gene (reference sequence). The CDR3 is CASSLTDNYGYTF. Written as DNA, the CDR3 is TGTGCCAGCAGCTTGACAGATAACTATGGCTACACCTTC.

The chain couples TRBV4-2 to TRBJ1-4, with 8 bases fitting TRBD1. V lost 3 bases to trimming and J lost 8 bases; unmatched junction nucleotides: 8. The CDR3 is 15 residues long. Germline V gene lookup returns CDR1 LGHNA and CDR2 YNFKEQ. The CDR3 here is CASSQGLRGREKLFF. As DNA, the CDR3 is TGTGCCAGCAGCCAGGGCCTCAGGGGGCGGGAAAAACTGTTTTTT.

The chain uses TRBV28 and TRBJ1-2; D is unresolved. This CDR3 is 11 amino acids long. V lost 3 bases and J lost 5, with 4 bases in between. CDR1 is MDHEN, CDR2 SYDVKM, per germline. The CDR3, as DNA: TGTGCCAGCAGTTTCGGGTATGGCTACACCTTC. Protein product: CASSFGYGYTF.

This chain links TRBV28 with TRBJ2-5, with TRBD1 matching 12 bases. Per the germline V gene, CDR1 is MDHEN and CDR2 is SYDVKM. Trimming cost V 7 bases and J 5 bases; bases outside gene matches: 14. The CDR3 length is 17 residues. The CDR3 spells CASTSPGGQGAWETQYF. DNA for the CDR3: TGTGCCAGCACCTCCCCGGGGGGACAGGGGGCATGGGAGACCCAGTACTTC.

This clone showed up just once. The V call is TRBV18, the J call TRBJ2-7; perhaps TRBD2 as D (6 bases). In germline, CDR1 is KGHSH, CDR2 LQKENI. The CDR3 length is 15 residues. The V and J ends lost 3 bases and 5 bases respectively, with 17 bases between them. CDR3: CASSPDRREWNEQYF. Here the CDR3 DNA reads TGTGCCAGCTCACCCGACCGTCGGGAGTGGAACGAGCAGTACTTC. The full variable domain, in which reference TRBV18 and TRBJ2-7 provide the parts outside the CDR3, is NAGVMQNPRHLVRRRGQEARLRCSPMKGHSHVYWYRQLPEEGLKFMVYLQKENIIDESGMPKERFSAEFPKEGPSILRIQQVVRGDSAAYFCASSPDRREWNEQYFGPGTRLTVT.

J is TRBJ1-3 and V is TRBV18; D is possibly TRBD1 (6 bases). In germline, CDR1 is KGHSH, CDR2 LQKENI. This CDR3 has 19 residues. The ends were cut back, 2 bases at V and 0 bases at J, with 20 bases in the middle. This CDR3 is CASSPRNLIQGSSGNTIYF. For the CDR3, the DNA is TGTGCCAGCTCACCAAGGAATTTAATACAGGGATCCTCTGGAAACACCATATATTTT.

The chain carries TRBV21-1 and TRBJ1-2; TRBD1 is the table's D call, not checked against the DNA. TRBV21-1 is classified as a pseudogene. The CDR3 covers 13 residues. CDR3 coding DNA: TGTGCCAGCAGCGCGTGGGACAGAGGAGGCTACACCTTC. It translates to CASSAWDRGGYTF.

The rearrangement joins TRBV10-2 to TRBJ2-7; the match to TRBD1 covers 8 bases. The V gene's germline CDR1 is WSHSY and CDR2 SAAADI. This CDR3 spans 13 amino acids. Losses at the gene ends were 6 bases for V and 7 bases for J; bases not matched to a gene: 8. The CDR3 loop reads CASSGQGAGEQYF. CDR3 nucleotides: TGCGCCAGCAGCGGACAGGGTGCTGGGGAGCAGTACTTC.

The genes are TRBV13 and TRBJ2-1, with 7 bases identical to TRBD2. The CDR3 is 13 residues long. The germline V gene encodes CDR1 PRHDT and CDR2 FYEKMQ (reference sequence). V dropped 4 bases and J dropped 10; count of bases not matched to a gene: 7. This chain's CDR3 is CASSSKRDGEQFF. The CDR3 DNA is TGTGCCAGCAGCTCTAAGCGGGACGGGGAGCAGTTCTTC.

This clone has a handful of counts. V gene TRBV27 combines with J gene TRBJ2-5; 14 nucleotides line up with TRBD2. This CDR3 comprises 16 residues. The germline CDR1 and CDR2 sequences are MNHEY and SMNVEV (reference sequence). V lost 5 bases, J lost 4 bases, and 6 bases stayed unmatched. As DNA, the CDR3 is TGTGCCAGCAGTCGATTCGGACTAGCGGGAGGAGAGACCCAGTACTTC. Encoded protein: CASSRFGLAGGETQYF.

In this sample, this clone is medium-sized. The chain carries TRBV3-1 (or the pseudogene TRBV3-2) and TRBJ1-1; D is unresolved. The germline gives CDR1 LGHDT, CDR2 YNNKEL (reference sequence). The V end was cut by 4 bases, the J end by 10 bases, with 16 bases between. CDR3 length equals 13 residues. The CDR3 region is CASSPPGSEGAFF. CDR3 coding DNA: TGTGCCAGCAGCCCTCCTGGGTCGGAGGGAGCTTTCTTT.

The table lists this clone with a few counts. V usage is TRBV2 and J usage is TRBJ1-5, with a possible D match to TRBD1 (5 bases). The germline V gene encodes CDR1 SNHLY and CDR2 FYNNEI. V was trimmed by 7 bases and J by 7 bases, leaving 14 bases between them. There are 13 residues in the CDR3. In DNA form, the CDR3 reads TGTGCCAGCATAATGGCAGCAGGGCAGCCCCAGCATTTT. This sequence encodes CASIMAAGQPQHF.

The chain has TRBV12-5 and TRBJ2-2; 9 bases fit TRBD1. With V trimmed by 4 bases and J by 4 bases, 7 bases remained unmatched. CDR1 and CDR2 (germline): LGHNT, FRNRAP. The CDR3 covers 16 residues. CDR3 region: CASGWVPDRGTGELFF. The CDR3 DNA reads TGTGCTAGTGGTTGGGTCCCGGACAGGGGCACCGGGGAGCTGTTTTTT.

The gene calls are TRBV6-5 and TRBJ2-7; no clear D gene. V lost 2 bases to trimming and J lost 0 bases, with 8 bases between them. Germline V gives CDR1 MNHEY, CDR2 SVGAGI. The CDR3 runs 14 residues. This CDR3 is CASSYGQLSYEQYF. CDR3 nucleotide sequence: TGTGCCAGCAGTTACGGGCAGCTCTCCTACGAGCAGTACTTC.

The CDR3 here is CASSFGQAIEAFF. CDR3 nucleotide sequence: TGTGCCAGCAGTTTTGGGCAGGCCATTGAAGCTTTCTTT. The chain carries TRBV28 and TRBJ1-1, with D unresolved. The CDR3 totals 13 residues. The germline gives CDR1 MDHEN, CDR2 SYDVKM. The ends were cut back, 3 bases at V and 7 bases at J, with 12 bases in the middle.